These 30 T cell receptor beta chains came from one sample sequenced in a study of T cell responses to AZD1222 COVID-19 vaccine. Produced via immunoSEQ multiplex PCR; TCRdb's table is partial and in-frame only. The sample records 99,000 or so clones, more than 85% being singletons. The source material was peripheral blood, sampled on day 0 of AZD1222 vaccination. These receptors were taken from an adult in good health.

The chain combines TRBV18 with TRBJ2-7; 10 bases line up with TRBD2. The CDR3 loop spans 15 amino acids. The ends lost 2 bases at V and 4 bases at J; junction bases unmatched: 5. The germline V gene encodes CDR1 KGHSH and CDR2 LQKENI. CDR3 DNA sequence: TGTGCCAGCTCACCAGTAGCGGGAGGTAATTACGAGCAGTACTTC. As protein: CASSPVAGGNYEQYF.

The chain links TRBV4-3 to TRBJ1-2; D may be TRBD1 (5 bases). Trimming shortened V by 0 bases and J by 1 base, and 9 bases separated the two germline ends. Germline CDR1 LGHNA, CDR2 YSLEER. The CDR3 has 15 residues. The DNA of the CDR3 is TGCGCCAGCAGCCAAGACCACGACAGTAACTATGGCTACACCTTC. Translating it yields CASSQDHDSNYGYTF.

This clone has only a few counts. The CDR3, as DNA: TGTGCCAGTAGTGCTTCCACACAGGGGCGCGAGCAGTACTTC. Its protein product is CASSASTQGREQYF. This chain uses TRBV19 with TRBJ2-7; 7 nucleotides match TRBD1. V dropped 5 bases and J dropped 6; count of bases not matched to a gene: 10. Germline V gives CDR1 LNHDA, CDR2 SQIVND (reference sequence). There are 14 residues in the CDR3.

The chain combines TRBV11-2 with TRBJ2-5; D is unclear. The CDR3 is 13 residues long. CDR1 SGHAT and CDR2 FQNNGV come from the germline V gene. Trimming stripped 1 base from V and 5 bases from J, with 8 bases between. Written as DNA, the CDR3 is TGTGCCAGCAGCTTAGTTCCAAGGGAGACCCAGTACTTC. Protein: CASSLVPRETQYF. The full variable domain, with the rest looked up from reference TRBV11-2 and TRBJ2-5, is EAGVAQSPRYKIIEKRQSVAFWCNPISGHATLYWYQQILGQGPKLLIQFQNNGVVDDSQLPKDRFSAERLKGVDSTLKIQPAKLEDSAVYLCASSLVPRETQYFGPGTRLLVL.

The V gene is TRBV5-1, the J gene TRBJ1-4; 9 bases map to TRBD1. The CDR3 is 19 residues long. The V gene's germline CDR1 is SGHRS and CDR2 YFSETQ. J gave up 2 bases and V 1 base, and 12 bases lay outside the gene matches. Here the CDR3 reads CASSLTPGQGLTTNEKLFF. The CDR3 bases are TGCGCCAGCAGCTTGACGCCGGGACAGGGTTTGACGACTAATGAAAAACTGTTTTTT.

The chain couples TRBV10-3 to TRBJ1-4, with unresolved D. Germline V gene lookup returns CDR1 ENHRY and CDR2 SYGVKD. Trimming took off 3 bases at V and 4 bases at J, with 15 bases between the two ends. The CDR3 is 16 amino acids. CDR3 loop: CAISDSARQNNEKLFF. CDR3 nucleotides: TGTGCCATCAGTGATAGTGCGCGCCAGAATAATGAAAAACTGTTTTTT.

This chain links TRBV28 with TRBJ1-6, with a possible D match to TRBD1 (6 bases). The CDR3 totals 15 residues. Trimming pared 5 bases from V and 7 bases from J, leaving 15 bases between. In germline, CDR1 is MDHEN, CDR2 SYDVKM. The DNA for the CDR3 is TGTGCCAGCAGTCCGGGGGGCGCCCAAAATTCACCCCTCCACTTT. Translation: CASSPGGAQNSPLHF.

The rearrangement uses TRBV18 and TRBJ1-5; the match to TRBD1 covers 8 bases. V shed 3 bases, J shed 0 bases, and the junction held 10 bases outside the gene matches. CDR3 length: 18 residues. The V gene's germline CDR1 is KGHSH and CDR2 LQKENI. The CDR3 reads CASSPFTGGPYSNQPQHF. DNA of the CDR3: TGTGCCAGCTCACCGTTCACAGGGGGGCCCTATAGCAATCAGCCCCAGCATTTT.

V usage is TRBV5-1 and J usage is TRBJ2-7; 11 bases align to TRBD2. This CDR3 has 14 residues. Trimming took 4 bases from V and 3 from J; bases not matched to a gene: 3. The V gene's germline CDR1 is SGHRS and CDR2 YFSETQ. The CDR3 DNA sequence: TGCGCCAGCAGCAGGGGGACTAGCGGCTACGAGCAGTACTTC. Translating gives CASSRGTSGYEQYF.

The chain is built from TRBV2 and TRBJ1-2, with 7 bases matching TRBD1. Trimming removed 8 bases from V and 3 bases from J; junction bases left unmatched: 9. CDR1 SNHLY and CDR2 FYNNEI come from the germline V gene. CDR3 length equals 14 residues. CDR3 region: CASQGEGGDYGYTF. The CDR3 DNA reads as TGTGCCAGCCAGGGGGAAGGGGGCGACTATGGCTACACCTTC.

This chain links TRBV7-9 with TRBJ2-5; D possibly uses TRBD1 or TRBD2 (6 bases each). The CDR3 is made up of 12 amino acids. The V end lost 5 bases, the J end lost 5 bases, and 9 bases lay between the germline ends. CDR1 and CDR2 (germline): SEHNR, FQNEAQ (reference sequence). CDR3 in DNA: TGTGCCAGCAGCCAAGGGGGGGAGACCCAGTACTTC. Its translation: CASSQGGETQYF.

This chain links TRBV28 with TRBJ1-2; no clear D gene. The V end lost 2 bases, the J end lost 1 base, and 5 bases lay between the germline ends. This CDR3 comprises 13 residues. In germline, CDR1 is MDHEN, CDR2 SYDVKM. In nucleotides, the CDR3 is TGTGCCAGCAGTTTAACCAGTAACTATGGCTACACCTTC. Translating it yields CASSLTSNYGYTF.

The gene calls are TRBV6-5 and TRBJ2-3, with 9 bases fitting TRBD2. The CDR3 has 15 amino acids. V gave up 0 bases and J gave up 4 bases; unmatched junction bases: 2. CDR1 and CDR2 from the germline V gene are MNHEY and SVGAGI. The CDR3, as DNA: TGTGCCAGCAGTTACTCTAGCGGGAGCCCAGATACGCAGTATTTT. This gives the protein CASSYSSGSPDTQYF.

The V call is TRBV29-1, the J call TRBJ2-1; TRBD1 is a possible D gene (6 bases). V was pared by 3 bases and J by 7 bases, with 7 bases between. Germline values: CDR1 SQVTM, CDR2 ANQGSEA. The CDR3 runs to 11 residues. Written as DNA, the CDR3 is TGCAGCGTTGAGAGGGGGAATGAGCAGTTCTTC. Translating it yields CSVERGNEQFF.

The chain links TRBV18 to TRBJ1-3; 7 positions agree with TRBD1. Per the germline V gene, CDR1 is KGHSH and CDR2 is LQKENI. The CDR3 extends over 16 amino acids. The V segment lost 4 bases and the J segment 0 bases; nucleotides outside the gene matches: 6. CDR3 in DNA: TGTGCCAGCTCACAGCTGACAGGGATCTCTGGAAACACCATATATTTT. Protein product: CASSQLTGISGNTIYF. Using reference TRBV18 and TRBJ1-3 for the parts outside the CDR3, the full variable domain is NAGVMQNPRHLVRRRGQEARLRCSPMKGHSHVYWYRQLPEEGLKFMVYLQKENIIDESGMPKERFSAEFPKEGPSILRIQQVVRGDSAAYFCASSQLTGISGNTIYFGEGSWLTVV.

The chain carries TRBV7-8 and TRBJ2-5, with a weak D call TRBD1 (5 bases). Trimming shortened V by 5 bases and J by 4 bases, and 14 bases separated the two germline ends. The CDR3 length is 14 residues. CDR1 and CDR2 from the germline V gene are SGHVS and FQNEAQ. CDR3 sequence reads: CASSLRTPVETQYF. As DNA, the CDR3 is TGTGCCAGCAGCCTGAGGACACCCGTAGAGACCCAGTACTTC.

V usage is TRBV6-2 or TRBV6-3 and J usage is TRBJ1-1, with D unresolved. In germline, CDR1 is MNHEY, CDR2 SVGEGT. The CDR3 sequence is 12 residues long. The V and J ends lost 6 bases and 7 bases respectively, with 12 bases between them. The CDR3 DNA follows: TGTGCCAGCAGCCGGACCCGTTATGAAGCTTTCTTT. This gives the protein CASSRTRYEAFF.

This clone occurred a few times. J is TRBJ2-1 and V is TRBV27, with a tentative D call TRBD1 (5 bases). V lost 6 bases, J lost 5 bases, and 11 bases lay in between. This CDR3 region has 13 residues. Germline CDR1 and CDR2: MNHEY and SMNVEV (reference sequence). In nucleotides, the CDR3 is TGTGCCAGCAGCCAGGGTGTCCACAATGAGCAGTTCTTC. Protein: CASSQGVHNEQFF.

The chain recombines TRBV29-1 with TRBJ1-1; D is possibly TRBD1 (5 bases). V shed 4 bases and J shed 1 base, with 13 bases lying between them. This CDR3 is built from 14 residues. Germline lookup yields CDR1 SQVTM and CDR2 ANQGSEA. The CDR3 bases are TGCAGCGTTGTGAGGGGATGGGAGAACACTGAAGCTTTCTTT. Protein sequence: CSVVRGWENTEAFF.

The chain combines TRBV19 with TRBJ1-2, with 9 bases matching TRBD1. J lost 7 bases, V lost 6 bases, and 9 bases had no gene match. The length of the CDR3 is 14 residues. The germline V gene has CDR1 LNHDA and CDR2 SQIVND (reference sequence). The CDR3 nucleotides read TGTGCCAGTAGCAAGGGACAGGGATCCTTTGGCTACACCTTC. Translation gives CASSKGQGSFGYTF.

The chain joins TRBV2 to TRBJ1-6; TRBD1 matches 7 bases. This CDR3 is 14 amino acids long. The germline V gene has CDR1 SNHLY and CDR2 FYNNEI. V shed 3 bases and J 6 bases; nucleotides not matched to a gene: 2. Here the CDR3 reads CASSEGQPNSPLHF. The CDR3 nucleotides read TGTGCCAGCAGTGAGGGACAGCCTAATTCACCCCTCCACTTT.

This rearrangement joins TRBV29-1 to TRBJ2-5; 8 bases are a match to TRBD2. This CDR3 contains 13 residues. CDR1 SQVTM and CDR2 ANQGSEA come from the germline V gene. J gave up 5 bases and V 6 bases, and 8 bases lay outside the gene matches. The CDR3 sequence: CSVRGRLVETQYF. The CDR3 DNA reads TGCAGCGTCCGCGGGAGGTTGGTGGAGACCCAGTACTTC.

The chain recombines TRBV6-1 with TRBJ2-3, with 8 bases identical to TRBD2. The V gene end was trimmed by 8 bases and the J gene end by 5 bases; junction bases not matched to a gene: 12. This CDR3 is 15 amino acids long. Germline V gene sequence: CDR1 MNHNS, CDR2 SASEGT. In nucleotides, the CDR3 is TGTGCCAGCGGAGAAGCGGGAGCGTATATAGATACGCAGTATTTT. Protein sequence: CASGEAGAYIDTQYF.

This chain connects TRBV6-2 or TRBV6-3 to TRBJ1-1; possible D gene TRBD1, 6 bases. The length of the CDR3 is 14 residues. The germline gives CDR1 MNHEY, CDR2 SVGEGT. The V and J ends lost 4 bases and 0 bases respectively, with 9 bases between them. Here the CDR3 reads CASSSPGVNTEAFF. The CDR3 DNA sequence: TGTGCCAGCAGTTCCCCAGGGGTGAACACTGAAGCTTTCTTT.

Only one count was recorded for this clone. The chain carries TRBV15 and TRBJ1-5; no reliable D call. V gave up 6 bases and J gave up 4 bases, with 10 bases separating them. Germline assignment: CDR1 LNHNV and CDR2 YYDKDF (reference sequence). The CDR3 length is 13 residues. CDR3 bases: TGTGCCACCAGAACTCAAGCGAATCAGCCCCAGCATTTT. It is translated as CATRTQANQPQHF. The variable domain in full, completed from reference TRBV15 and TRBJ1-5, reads DAMVIQNPRYQVTQFGKPVTLSCSQTLNHNVMYWYQQKSSQAPKLLFHYYDKDFNNEADTPDNFQSRRPNTSFCFLDIRSPGLGDTAMYLCATRTQANQPQHFGDGTRLSIL.

The chain's CDR3 is CASSFGTSDYGYTF. The CDR3 bases are TGTGCCAGCAGCTTCGGGACGAGCGACTATGGCTACACCTTC. The gene calls are TRBV5-8 and TRBJ1-2; a possible D gene is TRBD1 (5 bases). The CDR3 loop spans 14 amino acids. Trimming stripped 2 bases from V and 3 bases from J, with 11 bases between. Germline V gene data show CDR1 as SGHTS and CDR2 as YDEGEE.

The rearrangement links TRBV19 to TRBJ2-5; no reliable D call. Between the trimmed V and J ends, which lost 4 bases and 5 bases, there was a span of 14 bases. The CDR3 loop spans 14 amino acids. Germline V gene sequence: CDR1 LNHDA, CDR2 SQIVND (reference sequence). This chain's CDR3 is CASSRIGNGETQYF. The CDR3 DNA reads TGTGCCAGTAGTAGGATAGGGAATGGCGAGACCCAGTACTTC.

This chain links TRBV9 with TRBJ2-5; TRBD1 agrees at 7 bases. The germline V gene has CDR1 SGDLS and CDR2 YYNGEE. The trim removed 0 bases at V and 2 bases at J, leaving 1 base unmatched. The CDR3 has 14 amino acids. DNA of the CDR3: TGTGCCAGCAGCGTAGCAGGGGGACAAGAGACCCAGTACTTC. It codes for CASSVAGGQETQYF.

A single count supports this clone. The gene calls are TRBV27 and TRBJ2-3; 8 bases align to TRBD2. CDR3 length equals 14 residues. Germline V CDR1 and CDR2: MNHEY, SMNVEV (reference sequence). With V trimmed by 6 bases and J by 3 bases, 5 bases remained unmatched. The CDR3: CASRPRGGTDTQYF. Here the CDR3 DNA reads TGTGCCAGCAGGCCCCGGGGGGGGACAGATACGCAGTATTTT.

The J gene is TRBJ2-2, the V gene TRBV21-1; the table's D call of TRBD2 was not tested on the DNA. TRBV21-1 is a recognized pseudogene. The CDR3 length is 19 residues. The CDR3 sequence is CASSKAEGLAGGNTGELFF. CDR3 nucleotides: TGTGCCAGCAGCAAAGCGGAGGGACTAGCGGGAGGGAACACCGGGGAGCTGTTTTTT.